This is a list of T cell receptor beta chains from one sample in a study of blood T cell repertoires in COVID-19. The data were produced by immunoSEQ multiplex PCR, yet TCRdb's version contains in-frame clones alone and is incomplete. The sample holds 110,000 or so clones, 87% seen once. The specimen sequenced was peripheral blood. All receptors derive from a human donor in a cohort sampled during active COVID-19. The CDR3 runs from the conserved cysteine through the conserved F or W. The order of the fields is V gene, J gene, clone size, D gene, CDR3 protein, CDR3 DNA. A D gene is named only where the DNA matches it firmly. Expanded clones are given a class, and other clones once, few, many or no size at all.

TRBV11-3	TRBJ1-1	.	TRBD1	CASSPGQVNTEAFF	TGTGCCAGCAGCCCGGGACAGGTAAACACTGAAGCTTTCTTT
TRBV19	TRBJ1-4	.	TRBD1	CASSGAIQGSNEKLFF	TGTGCCAGTAGTGGGGCCATACAGGGGTCTAATGAAAAACTGTTTTTT
TRBV6-5	TRBJ1-3	.	.	CASSYRSGSSGNTIYF	TGTGCCAGCAGTTACAGGTCGGGGAGTTCTGGAAACACCATATATTTT
TRBV27	TRBJ1-2	.	TRBD1	CASSRSGTGNGYTF	TGTGCCAGCAGTCGGTCAGGGACAGGGAATGGCTACACCTTC
TRBV7-3	TRBJ2-1	.	TRBD1	CASSPQGALSYNEQFF	TGTGCCAGCAGTCCCCAGGGGGCCCTTTCCTACAATGAGCAGTTCTTC
TRBV7-3	TRBJ2-3	.	.	CASSRDLNGGTDTQYF	TGTGCCAGCAGCCGCGACTTGAACGGGGGTACAGATACGCAGTATTTT
TRBV19	TRBJ2-3	.	TRBD2	CASNSGRAASTDTQYF	TGTGCCAGTAACAGCGGGAGGGCGGCGAGCACAGATACGCAGTATTTT
TRBV11-2	TRBJ2-5	.	.	CASSLGPGIQETQYF	TGTGCCAGCAGCTTAGGTCCGGGGATCCAAGAGACCCAGTACTTC
TRBV9	TRBJ2-6	once	.	CASSPSGLPGANVLTF	TGTGCCAGCAGCCCTTCAGGGCTGCCTGGGGCCAACGTCCTGACTTTC
TRBV6-2/TRBV6-3	TRBJ1-2	.	.	CASSSSAGGYTF	TGTGCCAGCAGTTCATCAGCGGGTGGCTACACCTTC
TRBV7-3	TRBJ2-1	few	TRBD2	CASRDASGGDEQFF	TGTGCCAGCAGGGATGCTAGCGGGGGAGATGAGCAGTTCTTC
TRBV15	TRBJ2-3	.	TRBD2	CATSRDSGTSFSDTQYF	TGTGCCACCAGCAGAGATAGCGGGACTAGCTTTTCAGATACGCAGTATTTT
TRBV18	TRBJ1-1	.	TRBD1	CASSPLDRTGNTEAFF	TGTGCCAGCTCACCTTTGGACAGGACAGGGAACACTGAAGCTTTCTTT
TRBV6-5	TRBJ2-1	few	.	CASSYSSPYNEQFF	TGTGCCAGCAGTTACTCAAGCCCCTACAATGAGCAGTTCTTC
TRBV30	TRBJ2-6	.	TRBD1	CAWSVLTGVSGANVLTF	TGTGCCTGGAGTGTCTTGACAGGGGTCTCTGGGGCCAACGTCCTGACTTTC
TRBV19	TRBJ1-5	.	TRBD1	CASISSYRGGSQPQHF	TGTGCCAGTATCTCAAGCTACAGGGGAGGTTCTCAGCCCCAGCATTTT
TRBV14	TRBJ1-1	.	.	CASSRWTTEAFF	TGTGCCAGCAGCCGTTGGACAACTGAAGCTTTCTTT
TRBV11-2	TRBJ2-7	.	.	CASSLDSGFKSYEQYF	TGTGCCAGCAGCTTAGATTCAGGGTTTAAGAGCTACGAGCAGTACTTC
TRBV10-3	TRBJ1-2	.	.	CAISDGTANYGYTF	TGTGCCATCAGTGATGGAACAGCTAACTATGGCTACACCTTC
TRBV7-6	TRBJ2-1	.	.	CASSLSRDEQFF	TGTGCCAGCAGCTTAAGCCGGGATGAGCAGTTCTTC
TRBV30	TRBJ2-1	.	.	CAWARTDYNEQFF	TGTGCCTGGGCCCGGACAGACTACAATGAGCAGTTCTTC
TRBV10-1	TRBJ2-1	.	TRBD2	CASSGGSSYNEQFF	TGCGCCAGCAGTGGCGGGAGCTCCTACAATGAGCAGTTCTTC